The TCR beta chain described here comes from a study of T cell responses to AZD1222 COVID-19 vaccine. This CDR3 region has 12 residues. The germline V gene encodes CDR1 MDHEN and CDR2 SYDVKM. V was shortened by 6 bases and J by 4 bases, with 9 bases between the two germline ends. Comments on this clone: What it binds is not known.

Profiled with immunoSEQ multiplex PCR; TCRdb holds only in-frame clones, not every one. The repertoire has hundreds of thousands of clones, around 93% of them found once; the top ten carry less than 0.6%. Study findings and constraints: Researchers report vaccine-associated CD4 TCRs spanning spike, with dominance at 160-218 and 743-854. Sampled repertoires all dated from after the peak T cell response.

The source is an adult who received the AZD1222 COVID-19 vaccine. The sample was peripheral blood, taken 28 days after the second AZD1222 dose. The chain combines TRBV28 with TRBJ1-2; D is uncertain. The CDR3 nucleotides read TGTGCCAGCAGACCGACACGCTATGGCTACACCTTC. Its translation is CASRPTRYGYTF.